Sequencing of this T cell receptor (beta chain) was carried out in a study of T cell responses to AZD1222 COVID-19 vaccine. Assay used: immunoSEQ multiplex PCR; TCRdb lists only in-frame clones, some missing. The data contain some 150,000 clones, 70% to 90% of them singletons. This CDR3 is 15 amino acids long. Germline V gene sequence: CDR1 WNHNN, CDR2 SYGVQD (reference sequence). Trimming removed 5 bases at V and 0 bases at J, with 8 bases between. Study conclusions and caveats: Just 5 to 7 AZD1222 recipients were seropositive at baseline. Spike-wide coverage was observed for vaccine-associated CD4 TCRs, with dominant responses at 160-218 and 743-854. Mostly white British, mostly female donors; authors suggested clonal diversity may be underestimated.

Note on this clone: Its antigen remains unidentified.

This sequence was found in an adult who had recovered from COVID-19. The chain uses TRBV10-1 and TRBJ2-6, with D unclear. The specimen comprised peripheral blood, sampled after recovery from COVID-19. The CDR3 nucleotides read TGCGCCAGCAGTCACCACAGCTCTGGGGCCAACGTCCTGACTTTC. This gives the protein CASSHHSSGANVLTF.